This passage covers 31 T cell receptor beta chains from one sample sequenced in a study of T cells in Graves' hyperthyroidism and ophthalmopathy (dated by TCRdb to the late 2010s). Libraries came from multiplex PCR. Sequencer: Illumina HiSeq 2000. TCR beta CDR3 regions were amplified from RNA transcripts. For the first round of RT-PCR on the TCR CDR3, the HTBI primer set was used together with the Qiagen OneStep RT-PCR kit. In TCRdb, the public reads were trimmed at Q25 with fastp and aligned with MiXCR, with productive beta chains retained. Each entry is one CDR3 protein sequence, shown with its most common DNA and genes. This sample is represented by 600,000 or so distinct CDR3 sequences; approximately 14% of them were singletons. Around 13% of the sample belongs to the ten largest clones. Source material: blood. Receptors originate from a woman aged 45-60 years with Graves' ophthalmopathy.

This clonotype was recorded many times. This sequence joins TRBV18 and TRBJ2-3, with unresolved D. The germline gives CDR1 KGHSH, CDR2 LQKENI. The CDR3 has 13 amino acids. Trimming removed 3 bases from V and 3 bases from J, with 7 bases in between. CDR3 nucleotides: TGTGCCAGCTCACCGGACGGTACAGATACGCAGTATTTT. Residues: CASSPDGTDTQYF. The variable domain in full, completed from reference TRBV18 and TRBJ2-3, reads NAGVMQNPRHLVRRRGQEARLRCSPMKGHSHVYWYRQLPEEGLKFMVYLQKENIIDESGMPKERFSAEFPKEGPSILRIQQVVRGDSAAYFCASSPDGTDTQYFGPGTRLTVL.

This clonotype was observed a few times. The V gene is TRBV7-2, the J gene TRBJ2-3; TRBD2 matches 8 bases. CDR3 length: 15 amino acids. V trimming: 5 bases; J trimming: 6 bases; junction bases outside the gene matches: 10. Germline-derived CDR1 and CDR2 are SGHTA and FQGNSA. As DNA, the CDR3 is TGTGCCAGCAGCGAGCGGGAGTCGATCACGGATACGCAGTATTTT. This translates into CASSERESITDTQYF.

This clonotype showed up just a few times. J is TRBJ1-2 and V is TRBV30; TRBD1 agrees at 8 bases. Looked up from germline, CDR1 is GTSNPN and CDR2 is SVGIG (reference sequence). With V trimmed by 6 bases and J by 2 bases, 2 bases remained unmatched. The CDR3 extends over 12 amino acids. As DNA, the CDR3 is TGTGCCTGCAGGGGGCAAAACTATGGCTACACCTTC. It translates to CACRGQNYGYTF.

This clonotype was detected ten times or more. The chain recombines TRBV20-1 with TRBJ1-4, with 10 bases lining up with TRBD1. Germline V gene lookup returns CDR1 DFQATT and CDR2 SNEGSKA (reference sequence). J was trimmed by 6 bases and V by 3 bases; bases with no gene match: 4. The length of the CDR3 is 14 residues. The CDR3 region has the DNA TGCAGTGCTAGCGACAGGGGGCTCGATGAAAAACTGTTTTTT. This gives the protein CSASDRGLDEKLFF.

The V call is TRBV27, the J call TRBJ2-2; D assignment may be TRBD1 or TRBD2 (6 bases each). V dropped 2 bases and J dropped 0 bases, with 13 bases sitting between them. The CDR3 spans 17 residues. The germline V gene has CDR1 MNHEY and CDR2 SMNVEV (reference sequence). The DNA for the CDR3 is TGTGCCAGCAGTTTAAAGGGGGGCAAATCGAACACCGGGGAGCTGTTTTTT. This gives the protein CASSLKGGKSNTGELFF.

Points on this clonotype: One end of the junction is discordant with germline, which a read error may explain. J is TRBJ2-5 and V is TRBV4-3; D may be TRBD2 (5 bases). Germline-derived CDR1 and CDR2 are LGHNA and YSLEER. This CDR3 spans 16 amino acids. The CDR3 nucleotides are TGCGCCAGCAGCCAAGATTATAACGGACTCCAAAAGACCCAGTACTTC. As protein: CASSQDYNGLQKTQYF.

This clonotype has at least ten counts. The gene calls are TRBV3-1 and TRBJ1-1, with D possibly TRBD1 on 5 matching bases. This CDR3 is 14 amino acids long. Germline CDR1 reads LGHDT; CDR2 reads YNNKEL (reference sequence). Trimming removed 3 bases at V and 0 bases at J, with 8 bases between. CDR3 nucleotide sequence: TGTGCCAGCAGCCATCGACAGCTGAACACTGAAGCTTTCTTT. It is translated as CASSHRQLNTEAFF.

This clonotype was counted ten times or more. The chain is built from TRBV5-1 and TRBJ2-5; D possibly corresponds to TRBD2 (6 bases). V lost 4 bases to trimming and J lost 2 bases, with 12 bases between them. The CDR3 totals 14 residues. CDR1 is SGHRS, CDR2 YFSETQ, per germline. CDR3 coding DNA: TGCGCCAGCAGCCTGGAGGGACCTCAAGAGACCCAGTACTTC. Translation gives CASSLEGPQETQYF.

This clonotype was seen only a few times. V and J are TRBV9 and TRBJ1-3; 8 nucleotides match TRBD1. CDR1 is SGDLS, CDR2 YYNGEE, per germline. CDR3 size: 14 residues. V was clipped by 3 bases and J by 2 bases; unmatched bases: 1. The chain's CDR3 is CASSGTGTGNTIYF. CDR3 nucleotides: TGTGCCAGCAGCGGGACAGGGACTGGAAACACCATATATTTT.

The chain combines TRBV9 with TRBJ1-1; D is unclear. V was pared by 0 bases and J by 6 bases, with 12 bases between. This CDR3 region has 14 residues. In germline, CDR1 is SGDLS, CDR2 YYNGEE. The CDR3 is CASSVGEASPEAFF. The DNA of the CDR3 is TGTGCCAGCAGCGTAGGGGAGGCTAGTCCTGAAGCTTTCTTT.

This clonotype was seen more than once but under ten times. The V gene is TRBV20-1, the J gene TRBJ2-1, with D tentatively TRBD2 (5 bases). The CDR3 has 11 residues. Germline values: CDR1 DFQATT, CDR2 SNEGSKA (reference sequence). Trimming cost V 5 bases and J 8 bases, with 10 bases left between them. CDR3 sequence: CSAPSPHEQFF. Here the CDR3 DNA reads TGCAGTGCTCCTAGCCCCCATGAGCAGTTCTTC.

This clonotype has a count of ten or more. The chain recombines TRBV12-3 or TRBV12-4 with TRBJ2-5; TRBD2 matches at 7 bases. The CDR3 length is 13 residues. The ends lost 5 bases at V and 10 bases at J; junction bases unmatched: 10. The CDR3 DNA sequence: TGTGCCAGCAGTCCCGACACTGGGGGGGACCAGTACTTC. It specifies CASSPDTGGDQYF.

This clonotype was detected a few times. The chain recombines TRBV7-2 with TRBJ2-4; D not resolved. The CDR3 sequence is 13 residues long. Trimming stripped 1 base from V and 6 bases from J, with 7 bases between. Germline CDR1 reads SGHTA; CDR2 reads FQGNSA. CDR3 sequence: CASSLESRNIQYF. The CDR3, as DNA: TGTGCCAGCAGCTTAGAGTCCAGAAACATTCAGTACTTC.

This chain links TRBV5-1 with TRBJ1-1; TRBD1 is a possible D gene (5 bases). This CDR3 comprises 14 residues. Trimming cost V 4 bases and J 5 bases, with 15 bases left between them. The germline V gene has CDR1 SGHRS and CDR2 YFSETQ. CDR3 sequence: CASSPGLPGTEAFF. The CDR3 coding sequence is TGCGCCAGCAGCCCGGGGCTACCCGGGACTGAAGCTTTCTTT.

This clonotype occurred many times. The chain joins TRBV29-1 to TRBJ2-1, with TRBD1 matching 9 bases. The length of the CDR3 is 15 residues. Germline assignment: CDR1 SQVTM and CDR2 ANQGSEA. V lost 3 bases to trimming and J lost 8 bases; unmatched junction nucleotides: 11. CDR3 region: CSVEEPGQGSHEQFF. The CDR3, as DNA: TGCAGCGTTGAGGAACCAGGACAGGGGTCGCATGAGCAGTTCTTC.

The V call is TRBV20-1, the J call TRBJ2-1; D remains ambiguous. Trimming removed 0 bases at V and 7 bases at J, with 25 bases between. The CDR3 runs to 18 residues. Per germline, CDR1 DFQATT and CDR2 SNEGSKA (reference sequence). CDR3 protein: CSARDPARERSALNEQFF. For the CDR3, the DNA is TGCAGTGCTAGAGATCCCGCCAGAGAGCGCTCCGCTCTGAATGAGCAGTTCTTC.

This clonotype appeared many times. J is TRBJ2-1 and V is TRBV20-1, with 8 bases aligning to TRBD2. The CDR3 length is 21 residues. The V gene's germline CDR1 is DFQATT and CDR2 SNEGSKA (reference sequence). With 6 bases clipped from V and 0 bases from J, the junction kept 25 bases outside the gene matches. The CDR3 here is CSAPAGTSKFHQMSSYNEQFF. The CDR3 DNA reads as TGCAGTGCCCCAGCCGGGACTAGTAAGTTCCATCAGATGAGCTCCTACAATGAGCAGTTCTTC.

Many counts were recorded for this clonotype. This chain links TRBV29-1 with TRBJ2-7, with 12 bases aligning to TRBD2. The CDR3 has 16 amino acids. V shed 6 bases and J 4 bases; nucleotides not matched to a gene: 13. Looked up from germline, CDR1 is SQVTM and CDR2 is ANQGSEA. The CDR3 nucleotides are TGCAGCGTCCTCGGTGTGGCTAGCGGGAGGGAGTACGAGCAGTACTTC. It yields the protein CSVLGVASGREYEQYF.

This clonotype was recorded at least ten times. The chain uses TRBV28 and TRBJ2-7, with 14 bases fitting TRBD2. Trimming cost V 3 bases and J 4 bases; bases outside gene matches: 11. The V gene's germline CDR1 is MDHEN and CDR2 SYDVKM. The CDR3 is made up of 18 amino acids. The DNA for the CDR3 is TGTGCCAGCAGTTTTTTTGGGACTAGCGGGAGTATATCGTACGAGCAGTACTTC. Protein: CASSFFGTSGSISYEQYF.

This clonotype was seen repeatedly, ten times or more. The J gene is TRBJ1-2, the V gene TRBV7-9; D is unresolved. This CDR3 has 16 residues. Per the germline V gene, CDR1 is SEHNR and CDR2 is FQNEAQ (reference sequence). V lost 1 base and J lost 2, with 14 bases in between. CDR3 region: CASSLDSYSLNYGYTF. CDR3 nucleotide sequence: TGTGCCAGCAGCTTAGACAGCTACTCGCTGAACTATGGCTACACCTTC. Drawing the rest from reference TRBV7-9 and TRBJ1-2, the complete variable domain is DTGVSQNPRHKITKRGQNVTFRCDPISEHNRLYWYRQTLGQGPEFLTYFQNEAQLEKSRLLSDRFSAERPKGSFSTLEIQRTEQGDSAMYLCASSLDSYSLNYGYTFGSGTRLTVV.

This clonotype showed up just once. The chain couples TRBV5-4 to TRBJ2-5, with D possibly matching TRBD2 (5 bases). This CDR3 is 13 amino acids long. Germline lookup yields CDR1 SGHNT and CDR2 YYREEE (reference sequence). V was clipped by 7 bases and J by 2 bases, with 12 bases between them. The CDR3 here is CASRRDYQETQYF. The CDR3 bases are TGTGCCAGCCGAAGAGACTATCAAGAGACCCAGTACTTC.

The CDR3 DNA is TGTGCCAGTAGTATGATGACAGGCTTGAACACTGAAGCTTTCTTT. Translated: CASSMMTGLNTEAFF. This sequence joins TRBV19 and TRBJ1-1; tentatively, D is TRBD1 (6 bases). This CDR3 has 15 residues. Trimming removed 3 bases at V and 0 bases at J, with 11 bases between. CDR1 is LNHDA and CDR2 is SQIVND in the germline V gene (reference sequence).

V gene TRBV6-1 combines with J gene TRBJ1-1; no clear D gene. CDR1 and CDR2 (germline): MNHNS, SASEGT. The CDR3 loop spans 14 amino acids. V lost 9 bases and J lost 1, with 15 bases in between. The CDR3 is CASVRDPKNTEAFF. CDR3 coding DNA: TGTGCCAGTGTTCGAGACCCTAAGAACACTGAAGCTTTCTTT.

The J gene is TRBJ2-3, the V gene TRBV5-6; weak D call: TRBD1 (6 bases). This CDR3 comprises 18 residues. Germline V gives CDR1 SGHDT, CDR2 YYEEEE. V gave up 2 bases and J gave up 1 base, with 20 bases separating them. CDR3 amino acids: CASSFLMSTGSGTDTQYF. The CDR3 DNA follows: TGTGCCAGCAGCTTCTTAATGAGCACAGGGTCAGGCACAGATACGCAGTATTTT.

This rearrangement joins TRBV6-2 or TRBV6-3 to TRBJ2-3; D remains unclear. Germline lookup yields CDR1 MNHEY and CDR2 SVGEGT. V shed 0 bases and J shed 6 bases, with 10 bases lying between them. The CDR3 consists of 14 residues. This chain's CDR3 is CASSYSMVKDTQYF. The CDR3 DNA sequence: TGTGCCAGCAGTTACTCGATGGTCAAGGATACGCAGTATTTT.

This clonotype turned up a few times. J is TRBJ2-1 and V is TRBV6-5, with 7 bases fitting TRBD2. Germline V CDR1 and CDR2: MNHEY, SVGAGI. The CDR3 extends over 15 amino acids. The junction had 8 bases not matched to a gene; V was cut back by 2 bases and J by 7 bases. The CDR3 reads CASSYPGGIGNEQFF. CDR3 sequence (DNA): TGTGCCAGCAGTTACCCGGGGGGAATCGGGAATGAGCAGTTCTTC.

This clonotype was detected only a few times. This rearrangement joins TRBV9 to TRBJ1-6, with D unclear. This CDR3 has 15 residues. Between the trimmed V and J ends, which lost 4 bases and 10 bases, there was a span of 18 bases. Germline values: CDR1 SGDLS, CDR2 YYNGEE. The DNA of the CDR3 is TGTGCCAGCAGCCCCGGACCTCTCTCCATCTCACCCCTCCACTTT. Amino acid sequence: CASSPGPLSISPLHF. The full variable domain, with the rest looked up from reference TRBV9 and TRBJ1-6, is DSGVTQTPKHLITATGQRVTLRCSPRSGDLSVYWYQQSLDQGLQFLIQYYNGEERAKGNILERFSAQQFPDLHSELNLSSLELGDSALYFCASSPGPLSISPLHFGNGTRLTVT.

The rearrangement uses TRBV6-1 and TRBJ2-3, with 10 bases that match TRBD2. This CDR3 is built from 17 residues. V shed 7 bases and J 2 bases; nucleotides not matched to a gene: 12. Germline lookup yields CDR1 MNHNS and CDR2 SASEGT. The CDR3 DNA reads TGTGCCAGCAAGGGTCTGGCTAGCGGGAGCCTCACAGATACGCAGTATTTT. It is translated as CASKGLASGSLTDTQYF.

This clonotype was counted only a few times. Here the CDR3 reads CSALLVPDTQYF. The CDR3 DNA sequence: TGCAGTGCCTTACTAGTGCCAGATACGCAGTATTTT. The V and J genes are TRBV20-1 and TRBJ2-3; weak D call: TRBD2 (5 bases). This CDR3 has 12 amino acids. Germline V CDR1 and CDR2: DFQATT, SNEGSKA (reference sequence). Trimming stripped 6 bases from V and 4 bases from J, with 11 bases between.

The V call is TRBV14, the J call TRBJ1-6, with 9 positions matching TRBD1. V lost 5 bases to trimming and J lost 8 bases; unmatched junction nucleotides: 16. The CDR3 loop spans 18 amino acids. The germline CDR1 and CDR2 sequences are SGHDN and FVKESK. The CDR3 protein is CASSSLTGTGLLDSPLHF. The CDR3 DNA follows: TGTGCCAGCAGCTCCCTTACCGGGACAGGGTTACTGGATTCACCCCTCCACTTT. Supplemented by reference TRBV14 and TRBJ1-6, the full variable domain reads EAGVTQFPSHSVIEKGQTVTLRCDPISGHDNLYWYRRVMGKEIKFLLHFVKESKQDESGMPNNRFLAERTGGTYSTLKVQPAELEDSGVYFCASSSLTGTGLLDSPLHFGNGTRLTVT.

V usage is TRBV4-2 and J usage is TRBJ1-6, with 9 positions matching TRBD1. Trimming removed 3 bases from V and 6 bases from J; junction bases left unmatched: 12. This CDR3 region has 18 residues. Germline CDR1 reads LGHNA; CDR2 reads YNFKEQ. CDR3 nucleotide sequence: TGTGCCAGCAGCCAGGGACAGGGCCTAGGGTCTGGTAATTCACCCCTCCACTTT. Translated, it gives CASSQGQGLGSGNSPLHF.